The clone carrying this T cell receptor beta chain was detected only a few times. The antigen is undetermined. This record belongs to a study of radiotherapy plus CTLA-4 blockade in lung cancer. Study as a whole: Objective response was observed in 18% of patients, and disease control in 31%. Whole-study results and caveats: Early shifts in blood T cell clones, with interferon-beta, reportedly predicted response best. Radiotherapy plus ipilimumab was followed by expansion in blood of tumor-derived TCR clones.

The V and J ends lost 5 bases and 4 bases respectively, with 14 bases between them. Germline values: CDR1 SGHDN, CDR2 FVKESK. The CDR3 has 14 residues. Measured with immunoSEQ multiplex PCR; TCRdb has only the in-frame clones, and not every one. The sample lists some 40,000 clones, roughly three quarters seen once, with roughly 2.6% in the top ten. Ipilimumab-mediated CTLA-4 blockade plus focal radiation was given to patients having chemo-refractory metastatic non-small-cell lung cancer. The chain joins TRBV14 to TRBJ1-2; maybe TRBD1 (6 bases). The sequenced sample was peripheral blood, obtained from a patient treated with radiotherapy plus ipilimumab. The sequence was obtained from a human donor with non-small cell lung cancer whose response to radiotherapy plus ipilimumab could not be evaluated. In DNA form, the CDR3 reads TGTGCCAGCAGCACTGGACAGAATCTCTATGGCTACACCTTC. Encoded protein: CASSTGQNLYGYTF. The variable domain in full, with the rest retrieved from reference TRBV14 and TRBJ1-2, is EAGVTQFPSHSVIEKGQTVTLRCDPISGHDNLYWYRRVMGKEIKFLLHFVKESKQDESGMPNNRFLAERTGGTYSTLKVQPAELEDSGVYFCASSTGQNLYGYTFGSGTRLTVV.